This T cell receptor (beta chain) emerged from a study of T cells in Graves' hyperthyroidism and ophthalmopathy. About the research overall: The authors collected peripheral blood at initial diagnosis, before any treatment.

A word on this clonotype: The antigen is not known.

General study points: Most clonotypes expanded in thyroid above 0.001 were likewise present in blood. The authors' 13 V-J model separated ophthalmopathy from stable hyperthyroidism.

Amplification targeted TCR beta CDR3 regions from RNA transcripts. Primed by the HTBI set, a first-round RT-PCR was run on the TCR CDR3. TCRdb processed the multiplex PCR reads anew with MiXCR; each CDR3 protein has one entry. The sample carries about 520,000 distinct CDR3 sequences, roughly 24% recorded once. From germline, CDR1 is MNHEY and CDR2 SMNVEV (reference sequence). V was clipped by 5 bases and J by 3 bases; unmatched bases: 4. The CDR3 loop spans 14 amino acids. The sample taken for sequencing was blood. This chain joins TRBV27 and TRBJ2-7, with TRBD2 matching 10 bases. The sequence was obtained from a woman aged 30 to 39 with Graves' ophthalmopathy. CDR3 DNA: TGTGCCAGCAGTCATAGCGGGGGGATCTACGAGCAGTACTTC. Translation gives CASSHSGGIYEQYF.